A selection of T cell receptor beta chains follows, all from one sample in a study of T cell repertoires in cytomegalovirus infection. MiXCR, run by TCRdb on the reads, gives a single entry per CDR3 protein. The profile shows some 600,000 distinct CDR3 sequences, less than 25% of them singletons. Specimen: CD8+ T cells from PBMCs. The receptors were sampled from a human donor in good health (CMV status not recorded). Some clones in this sample may be carry-over from other donors' samples. Both conserved end residues are trimmed from each CDR3.

12,TRBV6-1,TRBJ2-5,ASSTGTGQETQY
15,TRBV28,TRBJ2-4,ASSLLRGGMDKNIQY
14,TRBV6-2/TRBV6-3,TRBJ2-3,ASSYHASGGTDTQY
13,TRBV20-1,TRBJ1-6,SARALQNYNSPLH
15,TRBV6-2/TRBV6-3,TRBJ2-1,ASSYSGLPSSYNEQF
9,TRBV29-1,TRBJ1-1,SVEGLTEAF
12,TRBV7-9,TRBJ2-1,ASSLSMTYNEQF
14,TRBV28,TRBJ1-6,ASSPSAGTNNSPLH
14,TRBV29-1,TRBJ2-3,SVEGGAAPGPDTQY
11,TRBV7-2,TRBJ2-2,ASSRRLSGELF
12,TRBV28,TRBJ2-2,ASSFDGVTGELF
13,TRBV14,TRBJ2-3,ASSHPQDPPDTQY
14,TRBV6-2/TRBV6-3,TRBJ2-5,ASSLEGGRGQETQY